Shown below are 30 T cell receptor beta chains from a single sample sequenced in a study of blood T cell repertoires in COVID-19. Assay used: immunoSEQ multiplex PCR; TCRdb lists only in-frame clones, some missing. Among 200,000 to 300,000 clones, about 87% were seen once, and the ten largest hold roughly 3.9%. Sample: peripheral blood. The source is a middle-aged woman with acute or convalescent COVID-19.

The chain employs TRBV2 and TRBJ1-2; 11 bases line up with TRBD1. Germline trimming cut 6 bases from V and 8 bases from J; bases unmatched to any gene: 5. In germline, CDR1 is SNHLY, CDR2 FYNNEI. The CDR3 consists of 13 residues. The CDR3 DNA reads as TGTGCCAGCAGAGGACAGGGGGCTAGAGGCTACACCTTC. As protein: CASRGQGARGYTF.

The chain carries TRBV4-1 and TRBJ1-2; 8 nucleotides line up with TRBD1. Germline V gene sequence: CDR1 MGHRA, CDR2 YSYEKL. The CDR3 extends over 15 amino acids. V gave up 1 base and J gave up 5 bases; unmatched junction bases: 6. The CDR3 is CASSQVPGQEYGYTF. CDR3 nucleotides: TGCGCCAGCAGCCAAGTTCCGGGACAGGAATATGGCTACACCTTC.

This rearrangement joins TRBV2 to TRBJ2-1; 11 bases agree with TRBD2. V lost 3 bases and J lost 0; bases outside the gene matches: 4. This CDR3 region has 17 residues. The germline gives CDR1 SNHLY, CDR2 FYNNEI. The CDR3 coding sequence is TGTGCCAGCAGTGATCCGGGACTAGCGGTCTCCTACAATGAGCAGTTCTTC. Translating gives CASSDPGLAVSYNEQFF.

The gene calls are TRBV25-1 and TRBJ2-2; TRBD2 is a possible D gene (5 bases). V gave up 0 bases and J gave up 0 bases, with 14 bases separating them. CDR1 is MGHDK and CDR2 is SYGVNS in the germline V gene. This CDR3 is built from 18 residues. In DNA, the CDR3 is TGTGCCAGCAGTGAATACTTTGCCAGCGGCCCGAACACCGGGGAGCTGTTTTTT. This gives the protein CASSEYFASGPNTGELFF. The whole variable domain, filled in from reference TRBV25-1 and TRBJ2-2, reads EADIYQTPRYLVIGTGKKITLECSQTMGHDKMYWYQQDPGMELHLIHYSYGVNSTEKGDLSSESTVSRIRTEHFPLTLESARPSHTSQYLCASSEYFASGPNTGELFFGEGSRLTVL.

The V call is TRBV18, the J call TRBJ1-4; maybe TRBD1 (6 bases). V lost 0 bases to trimming and J lost 10 bases, with 15 bases between them. CDR1 is KGHSH, CDR2 LQKENI, per germline. The CDR3 runs 15 residues. CDR3 sequence reads: CASSPPGGAFGKLFF. In DNA form, the CDR3 reads TGTGCCAGCTCACCACCGGGGGGGGCCTTTGGAAAACTGTTTTTT.

The chain uses TRBV5-1 and TRBJ2-7, with 11 bases lining up with TRBD2. The V gene end was trimmed by 3 bases and the J gene end by 4 bases; junction bases not matched to a gene: 12. CDR1 SGHRS and CDR2 YFSETQ come from the germline V gene. CDR3 size: 17 residues. CDR3 loop: CASSSTRTLAGGYEQYV. As DNA, the CDR3 is TGCGCCAGCAGCTCGACCCGTACCCTAGCGGGGGGTTACGAGCAGTACGTC.

This chain joins TRBV2 and TRBJ1-2; possibly TRBD1 for D (5 bases). Germline V gives CDR1 SNHLY, CDR2 FYNNEI. The CDR3 is 13 residues long. V was shortened by 2 bases and J by 1 base, with 5 bases between the two germline ends. This CDR3 is CASSERGNYGYTF. The CDR3 nucleotides are TGTGCCAGCAGTGAAAGGGGTAACTATGGCTACACCTTC. The full variable domain, in which reference TRBV2 and TRBJ1-2 provide the parts outside the CDR3, is EPEVTQTPSHQVTQMGQEVILRCVPISNHLYFYWYRQILGQKVEFLVSFYNNEISEKSEIFDDQFSVERPDGSNFTLKIRSTKLEDSAMYFCASSERGNYGYTFGSGTRLTVV.

This clone was seen more than once but under ten times. The genes are TRBV5-4 and TRBJ2-3; D uncertain. Germline V gives CDR1 SGHNT, CDR2 YYREEE (reference sequence). CDR3 size: 14 residues. V dropped 1 base and J dropped 1 base, with 7 bases sitting between them. CDR3 nucleotides: TGTGCCAGCAGCTTGTGGCAGGGCACAGATACGCAGTATTTT. Translating it yields CASSLWQGTDTQYF.

This chain connects TRBV30 to TRBJ1-5, with D maybe TRBD1 (5 bases). Germline V CDR1 and CDR2: GTSNPN, SVGIG (reference sequence). Trimming stripped 0 bases from V and 5 bases from J, with 14 bases between. There are 15 residues in the CDR3. DNA of the CDR3: TGTGCCTGGAGTGTTTGGCAGGGTAAGGATCAGCCCCAGCATTTT. Translation: CAWSVWQGKDQPQHF. Together with reference TRBV30 and TRBJ1-5, the CDR3 gives the full variable domain: SQTIHQWPATLVQPVGSPLSLECTVEGTSNPNLYWYRQAAGRGLQLLFYSVGIGQISSEVPQNLSASRPQDRQFILSSKKLLLSDSGFYLCAWSVWQGKDQPQHFGDGTRLSIL.

The rearrangement joins TRBV18 to TRBJ1-6; no reliable D call. Deletions cut 1 base from V and 14 bases from J, with 18 bases between. CDR3 length equals 15 residues. Germline-derived CDR1 and CDR2 are KGHSH and LQKENI. DNA of the CDR3: TGTGCCAGCTCACCACGAGTAGGAGAGCACGTGGCCCTCCACTTT. Protein sequence: CASSPRVGEHVALHF.

The rearrangement links TRBV7-8 to TRBJ1-5; 9 nucleotides align to TRBD1. There are 21 residues in the CDR3. Germline V gives CDR1 SGHVS, CDR2 FQNEAQ. Trimming removed 0 bases from V and 9 bases from J; junction bases left unmatched: 24. This CDR3 is CASSLARPGQGPPGKGWPQHF. The CDR3 coding sequence is TGTGCCAGCAGCTTAGCGCGACCGGGACAGGGTCCCCCGGGCAAGGGGTGGCCCCAGCATTTT.

This chain uses TRBV5-1 with TRBJ1-1, with 9 nucleotides matching TRBD1. Germline trimming cut 0 bases from V and 5 bases from J; bases unmatched to any gene: 5. CDR3 length: 15 residues. CDR1 SGHRS and CDR2 YFSETQ come from the germline V gene. In DNA, the CDR3 is TGCGCCAGCAGCTTGGACAGGGGGCCAGGGACTGAAGCTTTCTTT. This codes for CASSLDRGPGTEAFF.

The chain links TRBV4-1 to TRBJ2-2; no definite D call. The V gene's germline CDR1 is MGHRA and CDR2 YSYEKL. CDR3 size: 17 residues. V lost 0 bases and J 0 bases, leaving 11 bases between the germline ends. The CDR3 coding sequence is TGCGCCAGCAGCCAAGAACAGCTCTCCGCGAACACCGGGGAGCTGTTTTTT. Translated: CASSQEQLSANTGELFF.

This chain links TRBV5-1 with TRBJ2-6; no reliable D call. The CDR3 has 16 residues. Trimming cost V 2 bases and J 0 bases, with 9 bases left between them. Germline loops: CDR1 SGHRS, CDR2 YFSETQ. In DNA, the CDR3 is TGCGCCAGCAGCTTCCAGGCATCCTCTGGGGCCAACGTCCTGACTTTC. Translation: CASSFQASSGANVLTF. The complete variable domain, with remaining parts taken from reference TRBV5-1 and TRBJ2-6, reads KAGVTQTPRYLIKTRGQQVTLSCSPISGHRSVSWYQQTPGQGLQFLFEYFSETQRNKGNFPGRFSGRQFSNSRSEMNVSTLELGDSALYLCASSFQASSGANVLTFGAGSRLTVL.

This rearrangement joins TRBV5-1 to TRBJ2-5; 9 bases line up with TRBD1. The trim removed 2 bases at V and 1 base at J, leaving 6 bases unmatched. Germline V gives CDR1 SGHRS, CDR2 YFSETQ. The CDR3 consists of 16 residues. This CDR3 is CASSFYLTGGQETQYF. CDR3 in DNA: TGCGCCAGCAGCTTCTATCTGACAGGGGGCCAAGAGACCCAGTACTTC. The entire variable domain, with the rest obtained from reference TRBV5-1 and TRBJ2-5, is as follows: KAGVTQTPRYLIKTRGQQVTLSCSPISGHRSVSWYQQTPGQGLQFLFEYFSETQRNKGNFPGRFSGRQFSNSRSEMNVSTLELGDSALYLCASSFYLTGGQETQYFGPGTRLLVL.

The chain joins TRBV6-5 to TRBJ1-2, with a tentative D call TRBD1 (6 bases). Germline V lookup: CDR1 MNHEY, CDR2 SVGAGI. Trimming left V 6 bases short and J 4 bases short, with 18 bases between. This CDR3 contains 15 residues. The CDR3 DNA sequence: TGTGCCAGCAGCCGACAACAGGGTAGGGGCTATGGCTACACCTTC. This sequence encodes CASSRQQGRGYGYTF.

This chain links TRBV6-5 with TRBJ2-7, with a weak D call TRBD2 (6 bases). Germline-derived CDR1 and CDR2 are MNHEY and SVGAGI. Trimming took off 8 bases at V and 1 base at J, with 9 bases between the two ends. This CDR3 has 12 amino acids. In nucleotides, the CDR3 is TGTGCCAGCGAGGCGGGGTCCTACGAGCAGTACGTC. Translated: CASEAGSYEQYV.

The chain links TRBV5-1 to TRBJ1-1; D not resolved. Germline V gene sequence: CDR1 SGHRS, CDR2 YFSETQ. V was cut by 1 base and J by 1 base, with 5 bases left in between. This CDR3 comprises 13 residues. CDR3 nucleotides: TGCGCCAGCAGCTTGATAGAGAACACTGAAGCTTTCTTT. It encodes CASSLIENTEAFF.

V and J are TRBV9 and TRBJ1-1; D gene uncertain. This CDR3 contains 17 residues. V lost 0 bases and J lost 2, with 17 bases in between. Germline CDR1 is SGDLS and CDR2 is YYNGEE. The CDR3 loop reads CASSVDKSGRGNTEAFF. DNA for the CDR3: TGTGCCAGCAGCGTAGATAAGTCCGGCCGGGGTAACACTGAAGCTTTCTTT.

The genes are TRBV6-5 and TRBJ1-1; 7 positions match TRBD1. The CDR3 is 14 amino acids. Germline V CDR1 and CDR2: MNHEY, SVGAGI. The V gene end was trimmed by 7 bases and the J gene end by 4 bases; junction bases not matched to a gene: 9. CDR3 DNA sequence: TGTGCCAGCACCCAACAGGGGCTTGGCACTGAAGCTTTCTTT. It is translated as CASTQQGLGTEAFF.

The rearrangement uses TRBV4-1 and TRBJ1-1, with no clear D. Trimming left V 1 base short and J 0 bases short, with 6 bases between. The CDR3 length is 14 residues. From germline, CDR1 is MGHRA and CDR2 YSYEKL. The CDR3 spells CASSQAPVNTEAFF. For the CDR3, the DNA is TGCGCCAGCAGCCAAGCGCCAGTGAACACTGAAGCTTTCTTT.

About this clone itself: Different DNA sequences within this sample yield the same CDR3. The chain links TRBV5-1 to TRBJ1-2; TRBD1 agrees at 10 bases. The germline CDR1 and CDR2 sequences are SGHRS and YFSETQ. V was pared by 4 bases and J by 7 bases, with 4 bases of the junction left unmatched. The CDR3 length is 13 residues. DNA of the CDR3: TGCGCCAGCAGCCCGACAGGGGGCGGTGGCTACACCTTC. As protein: CASSPTGGGGYTF.

V is TRBV6-1 and J is TRBJ1-3; 10 nucleotides match TRBD1. This CDR3 is 20 amino acids long. V lost 2 bases and J lost 0; bases outside the gene matches: 13. In germline, CDR1 is MNHNS, CDR2 SASEGT. The CDR3 nucleotides are TGTGCCAGCAGTGAATACGCGGGGGGACAGGGGTTTGTCTCTGGAAACACCATATATTTT. Its protein is CASSEYAGGQGFVSGNTIYF.

This sequence joins TRBV11-2 and TRBJ2-2; 8 bases agree with TRBD2. The CDR3 runs to 17 residues. In germline, CDR1 is SGHAT, CDR2 FQNNGV. V lost 8 bases, J lost 2 bases, and 13 bases stayed unmatched. CDR3 loop: CASRYPGGGTNTGELFF. CDR3 DNA: TGTGCCAGCCGATACCCGGGCGGGGGGACCAACACCGGGGAGCTGTTTTTT.

V and J are TRBV30 and TRBJ1-1; D is perhaps TRBD1 (5 bases). The CDR3 has 13 residues. V shed 2 bases and J shed 5 bases, with 12 bases lying between them. Germline V lookup: CDR1 GTSNPN, CDR2 SVGIG (reference sequence). The CDR3 spells CAWSPRGRTEAFF. The CDR3 DNA reads TGTGCCTGGAGTCCCCGGGGGAGGACTGAAGCTTTCTTT.

The chain is built from TRBV5-6 and TRBJ1-4, with a possible D match to TRBD1 (5 bases). The CDR3 spans 14 residues. Germline assignment: CDR1 SGHDT and CDR2 YYEEEE. Deletions cut 1 base from V and 7 bases from J, with 11 bases between. CDR3 DNA: TGTGCCAGCAGCTTGAGGGGCAGTGGTGAAAAACTGTTTTTT. It codes for CASSLRGSGEKLFF. The whole variable domain, filled in from reference TRBV5-6 and TRBJ1-4, reads DAGVTQSPTHLIKTRGQQVTLRCSPKSGHDTVSWYQQALGQGPQFIFQYYEEEERQRGNFPDRFSGHQFPNYSSELNVNALLLGDSALYLCASSLRGSGEKLFFGSGTQLSVL.

The chain employs TRBV4-1 and TRBJ1-1; D not certain. Germline assignment: CDR1 MGHRA and CDR2 YSYEKL. The germline V and J ends were trimmed by 0 bases and 11 bases, with 16 bases remaining between them. There are 14 residues in the CDR3. The CDR3 sequence: CASSQEVNLSGAFF. DNA for the CDR3: TGCGCCAGCAGCCAAGAGGTTAACCTCAGCGGGGCTTTCTTT.

The chain employs TRBV27 and TRBJ1-2; 12 bases agree with TRBD1. After removal of 5 bases from V and 4 bases from J, the junction contained 5 bases not matched to a gene. This CDR3 is built from 15 residues. Germline assignment: CDR1 MNHEY and CDR2 SMNVEV (reference sequence). The CDR3 here is CASSMGTGGFYGYTF. CDR3 nucleotide sequence: TGTGCCAGCAGTATGGGGACAGGGGGCTTCTATGGCTACACCTTC.

DNA for the CDR3: TGTGCCAGCAGAGTGGGACAGGGGAAGGAGACCCAGTACTTC. This gives the protein CASRVGQGKETQYF. This chain connects TRBV2 to TRBJ2-5; 10 bases are a match to TRBD1. Germline V gene sequence: CDR1 SNHLY, CDR2 FYNNEI. The CDR3 is 14 residues long. The trim removed 6 bases at V and 5 bases at J, leaving 6 bases unmatched.

The chain carries TRBV6-4 and TRBJ2-3; 12 nucleotides agree with TRBD2. This CDR3 is built from 17 residues. V lost 0 bases and J lost 5; bases outside the gene matches: 6. Germline CDR1 and CDR2: MRHNA and SNTAGT. The CDR3: CASSDSASGGAVDTQYF. The CDR3 DNA reads as TGTGCCAGCAGTGACTCGGCTAGCGGGGGGGCGGTAGATACGCAGTATTTT.